This T cell receptor beta chain originates from a study of response to subunit inactivated influenza vaccine. Study-level findings and limits: The authors suggested that few new T cells are recruited per seasonal influenza vaccination.

Germline V gene lookup returns CDR1 DFQATT and CDR2 SNEGSKA (reference sequence). The ends lost 3 bases at V and 6 bases at J; junction bases unmatched: 5. The CDR3 runs to 12 residues. TCRdb reprocessed the RT-PCR reads with MiXCR, giving one entry per CDR3 protein. The data contain some 500,000 distinct CDR3 sequences, roughly 27% of them singletons. To note about this clonotype: Its antigen is not known.

V is TRBV20-1 and J is TRBJ2-7, with TRBD2 matching 7 bases. Specimen: CD4+ T cells sorted from PBMCs, collected less than 6 days after vaccination. This receptor was taken from a man aged 45 to 65 who received an inactivated influenza vaccine. The CDR3 region has the DNA TGCAGTGCTAGGGGCCCGGGGGGCGAGCAGTACTTC. The encoded protein is CSARGPGGEQYF.